This T cell receptor beta chain was captured by sequencing in a study of blood T cell repertoires in COVID-19 (dated by TCRdb to 2018 to 2020). A note on the overall study: Samples from collaborators originated in the United States, Italy and Spain and spanned both the acute and convalescent phases of COVID-19. The prospective study material was composed of cDNA or gDNA derived from T cells, B-cell-depleted T cells, or PBMCs. The dataset comprised deeply sampled blood TCRbeta repertoires from subjects exposed to, actively infected with, or recovered from COVID-19. The repertoires were released in a freely available public database meant as a resource for research on the immune response to SARS-CoV-2. Samples came from the ongoing ImmuneRACE study (first 160 participants) plus 1,254 subjects from 6 global collaborators. The sample metadata nearly always contained a de-identified subject ID, COVID-19 status, age in years and sex. Where HLA class I and class II types were available, the types were taken from metadata supplied by the sample provider, not from assay-based typing. Overall study outcomes, separate from this receptor: The amount of clinical and demographic metadata varied by source and participant and was provided uncurated.

For this chain, trimming is 7 bases at the V end and 2 bases at the J end, and the number of junction bases without a gene match is 4. CDR1 and CDR2 are read off the germline V gene (reference sequence) as LNHDA and SQIVND. The CDR3 spans 15 residues, from the cysteine through the phenylalanine. The kept DNA is CDR3 alone, 45 bases in frame from the first base. TCRbeta CDR3 regions were amplified from genomic DNA by means of the immunoSEQ Assay, a bias-controlled multiplex PCR. Per the authors' processing: Within the assay, amplification of reference gene primers was used to estimate how many nucleated cells each sample contained. To quantify the absolute abundance of each unique TCRbeta CDR3 rearrangement, sequence reads were collapsed and filtered. For each sample, productive Simpson clonality was calculated as the square root of Simpson's diversity index over productive rearrangements. Sourced from immuneACCESS, this table was stored by TCRdb with only in-frame sequences that have V and J called. A share of the clones is absent; for the studies checked, an unresolved V gene accounts for under half, and the remainder has no known explanation. The DNA gave D and trimming, while V, J and clone size come from that table. The sample profile shows over 110,000 clones; 88% of them were found once. The ten largest clonotypes hold 1.5% to 2% of the sample.

The collaborating institutions used their own protocols to collect whole blood in K2EDTA tubes. Collaborator samples were shipped for TCRbeta analysis as frozen whole blood, isolated PBMCs, or DNA extracted from either sample type. As concerns this clone: Its cognate antigen has yet to be identified. No base-level quality is on record; no much larger clone is a single base apart.

This clonotype was obtained from a man aged 70-80 years with acute or convalescent COVID-19. The chain joins TRBV19 to TRBJ2-1, and 11 bases in between align with TRBD1. The specimen sequenced was peripheral blood. The sequence in DNA is TGTGCCAGTAACCCGGACAGGGGGCCCTACAATGAGCAGTTCTTC. Its amino acids are CASNPDRGPYNEQFF.